The 14 T cell receptor beta chains below come from one sample, sequenced in a study of T-cell reconstitution after alpha-beta-depleted transplantation in children. Unique molecular identifiers were used in preparing the TCRbeta library. TCRdb recomputed calls from the PCR reads with MiXCR, one row per CDR3 protein. The data show hundreds of thousands of distinct CDR3 sequences, with 15% to 20% seen just once and 5% held by the top ten. Material: PBMCs, mostly from graft donor cells, obtained 360 days after TCRalphabeta/CD19-depleted stem cell transplant. The receptors were gathered from a male patient between 5 and 17 years old who had a stem cell transplant for acute lymphoblastic leukemia, so the T cells may come from the graft donor.

The chain has TRBV6-1 and TRBJ2-2; D unclear. This CDR3 comprises 17 residues. V dropped 6 bases and J dropped 4 bases, with 21 bases sitting between them. From germline, CDR1 is MNHNS and CDR2 SASEGT. The CDR3 DNA reads TGTGCCAGCAGCCCCTCCCTCGTCAAGTGGATCACCGGGGAGCTGTTTTTT. Its protein product is CASSPSLVKWITGELFF.

This chain joins TRBV3-1 and TRBJ2-5; 8 bases are a match to TRBD2. V shed 0 bases and J 1 base; nucleotides not matched to a gene: 7. The CDR3 runs 17 residues. The germline V gene encodes CDR1 LGHDT and CDR2 YNNKEL (reference sequence). The CDR3 reads CASSQEAGTSLQETQYF. CDR3 bases: TGTGCCAGCAGCCAAGAAGCCGGGACTAGTCTCCAAGAGACCCAGTACTTC.

The chain carries TRBV10-2 and TRBJ2-1; no reliable D call. CDR3 length: 16 amino acids. Deletions cut 5 bases from V and 4 bases from J, with 18 bases between. CDR1 is WSHSY, CDR2 SAAADI, per germline. CDR3 in DNA: TGCGCCAGCAGTCGAGGTACCCACCCTATATACAATGAGCAGTTCTTC. Protein product: CASSRGTHPIYNEQFF.

The V and J genes are TRBV7-3 and TRBJ2-1, with a weak D call TRBD2 (7 bases). This CDR3 contains 16 residues. V dropped 8 bases and J dropped 10 bases, with 27 bases sitting between them. The germline V gene encodes CDR1 SGHTA and CDR2 FQGTGA. This CDR3 reads CASALLGGTTLGEQFF. The CDR3 DNA is TGTGCCAGCGCCCTTTTAGGGGGGACTACCCTTGGGGAGCAGTTCTTC.

A note on this clonotype: The junction differs from germline at one of its ends, possibly a read error. The genes are TRBV5-6 and TRBJ1-3; 7 positions match TRBD1. The CDR3 length is 16 residues. CDR1 is SGHDT, CDR2 YYEEEE, per germline. The chain's CDR3 is CASSLGPAGTVGAIYF. DNA of the CDR3: TGTGCCAGCAGTTTGGGGCCAGCCGGGACAGTTGGTGCCATATATTTT.

Many counts were recorded for this clonotype. One junction end disagrees with the germline gene, perhaps due to a read error. This sequence joins TRBV5-1 and TRBJ2-7; D may be TRBD1 or TRBD2 (5 bases each). The CDR3 extends over 14 amino acids. In germline, CDR1 is SGHRS, CDR2 YFSETQ. CDR3 bases: TGTGCCAGCAGTTTGGTAGGGGAGACCTACGAGCAGTACTTC. It encodes CASSLVGETYEQYF.

V is TRBV6-2 or TRBV6-3 and J is TRBJ2-1; possible D gene TRBD2, 5 bases. This CDR3 contains 14 residues. In germline, CDR1 is MNHEY, CDR2 SVGEGT. The V and J ends lost 7 bases and 1 base respectively, with 11 bases between them. CDR3 DNA sequence: TGTGCCAGCACCGCGGGCTGGTCCTACAATGAGCAGTTCTTC. It translates to CASTAGWSYNEQFF.

The genes are TRBV20-1 and TRBJ2-3; 7 bases fit TRBD2. The length of the CDR3 is 15 residues. With 0 bases clipped from V and 6 bases from J, the junction kept 9 bases outside the gene matches. Germline V gene sequence: CDR1 DFQATT, CDR2 SNEGSKA (reference sequence). The CDR3 here is CSARDWRERWDTQYF. The CDR3 coding sequence is TGCAGTGCTAGAGATTGGCGGGAGCGATGGGATACGCAGTATTTT.

The chain joins TRBV7-9 to TRBJ2-1, with D possibly matching TRBD2 (5 bases). CDR1 and CDR2 from the germline V gene are SEHNR and FQNEAQ (reference sequence). The V end lost 5 bases, the J end lost 5 bases, and 10 bases lay between the germline ends. This CDR3 is 13 amino acids long. CDR3 in DNA: TGTGCCAGCAGCCCCGCTAGCAACAATGAGCAGTTCTTC. Translating it yields CASSPASNNEQFF.

The sample holds a few counts of this clonotype. The chain links TRBV7-2 to TRBJ2-1; TRBD1 or TRBD2 may be the D gene (6 bases each). The CDR3 is 13 amino acids. V was cut by 2 bases and J by 15 bases, with 17 bases left in between. Germline lookup yields CDR1 SGHTA and CDR2 FQGNSA. The CDR3, as DNA: TGTGCCAGCAGCTTAAATAACCGGGGGCAGGGGTTCTTC. It codes for CASSLNNRGQGFF.

This clonotype has only a few counts. The chain has TRBV6-4 and TRBJ2-1; the match to TRBD2 covers 13 bases. V lost 5 bases to trimming and J lost 6 bases; unmatched junction nucleotides: 4. CDR1 and CDR2 from the germline V gene are MRHNA and SNTAGT. CDR3 length equals 15 residues. CDR3 DNA sequence: TGTGCCAGCAGTTCGACTAGCGGGAGGACCAATGAGCAGTTCTTC. It specifies CASSSTSGRTNEQFF.

V is TRBV4-1 and J is TRBJ2-7; 7 bases align to TRBD2. Germline V CDR1 and CDR2: MGHRA, YSYEKL. This CDR3 has 14 residues. The V segment lost 1 base and the J segment 6 bases; nucleotides outside the gene matches: 6. The CDR3 is CASSQVIGGSEQYF. CDR3 coding DNA: TGCGCCAGCAGCCAAGTTATCGGCGGGAGCGAGCAGTACTTC.

For the CDR3, the DNA is TGCGCCAGCAGCTTGGGGACAGGGTATTCTGGAAACACCATATATTTT. Amino acid sequence: CASSLGTGYSGNTIYF. The chain recombines TRBV5-1 with TRBJ1-3; 8 bases are a match to TRBD1. This CDR3 region has 16 residues. Germline loops: CDR1 SGHRS, CDR2 YFSETQ. Trimming took 0 bases from V and 1 from J; bases not matched to a gene: 3.

This clonotype was counted between two and nine times. The chain links TRBV20-1 to TRBJ1-5; 8 bases match TRBD1. The CDR3 has 15 residues. J lost 3 bases, V lost 4 bases, and 8 bases had no gene match. CDR1 and CDR2 from the germline V gene are DFQATT and SNEGSKA (reference sequence). The CDR3 spells CSATPDRVVNQPQHF. The CDR3 DNA follows: TGCAGTGCTACCCCGGACAGGGTGGTCAATCAGCCCCAGCATTTT.